These 28 T cell receptor beta chains originate from one sample sequenced in a study of shared clonotypes between healthy human individuals (dated by TCRdb to about 2020). CD8 naive samples were obtained by positive selection for CCR7 among CD45RO-negative cells, yielding a CD45RA+CCR7+ population from which TemRA cells were excluded. Library preparation employed the immunoSEQ multiplex PCR assay. The source is immuneACCESS, and TCRdb retained only in-frame sequences with V and J called. Part of the clones is not carried over; for the studies checked, unresolved V genes explain less than half of this, and the remainder is unexplained. Across this sample there are roughly 2,000,000 clones, with roughly 93% seen only once. Roughly 1.7% of the sample is taken by the ten largest. Sequencing input: naive CD8+ T cells from PBMCs. The cell subset or site tag for this specimen amounts to: CD45RA+CCR7+. Every receptor here comes from a man between 18 and 29 years old in good health. Some clones in this sample may be carry-over from other donors' samples.

The V call is TRBV11-3, the J call TRBJ2-2, with D hard to call. Germline-derived CDR1 and CDR2 are SGHNT and YENEEA. CDR3 length equals 15 residues. Trimming took 5 bases from V and 1 from J, leaving 11 bases between them. The chain's CDR3 is CASSPKDVNTGELFF. The CDR3 nucleotides are TGTGCCAGCAGCCCTAAGGACGTGAACACCGGGGAGCTGTTTTTT.

V gene TRBV7-9 combines with J gene TRBJ2-3; D remains unclear. The CDR3 has 15 amino acids. From germline, CDR1 is SEHNR and CDR2 FQNEAQ (reference sequence). Trimming removed 0 bases at V and 6 bases at J, with 13 bases between. CDR3 coding DNA: TGTGCCAGCAGCTTAGCGGTCCTCATAACCGATACGCAGTATTTT. Its protein product is CASSLAVLITDTQYF.

This chain links TRBV11-1 with TRBJ2-3; D unresolved. CDR3 length equals 14 residues. Between the trimmed V and J ends, which lost 3 bases and 6 bases, there was a span of 13 bases. Germline CDR1 and CDR2: SGHAT and FQDESV (reference sequence). CDR3 DNA sequence: TGTGCCAGCAGCTTTTCACTACCCCGCGATACGCAGTATTTT. It codes for CASSFSLPRDTQYF. The full variable domain, completed using reference TRBV11-1 and TRBJ2-3, is EAEVAQSPRYKITEKSQAVAFWCDPISGHATLYWYRQILGQGPELLVQFQDESVVDDSQLPKDRFSAERLKGVDSTLKIQPAELGDSAMYLCASSFSLPRDTQYFGPGTRLTVL.

The rearrangement joins TRBV29-1 to TRBJ1-1; D gene ambiguous. CDR3 length equals 10 residues. Germline V gives CDR1 SQVTM, CDR2 ANQGSEA. With 3 bases removed from V and 5 bases from J, the gap between germline ends came to 4 bases. DNA for the CDR3: TGCAGCGTTGATATGACTGAAGCTTTCTTT. Its translation: CSVDMTEAFF. Drawing the rest from reference TRBV29-1 and TRBJ1-1, the complete variable domain is SAVISQKPSRDICQRGTSLTIQCQVDSQVTMMFWYRQQPGQSLTLIATANQGSEATYESGFVIDKFPISRPNLTFSTLTVSNMSPEDSSIYLCSVDMTEAFFGQGTRLTVV.

This clone was picked up one time. The V gene is TRBV10-3, the J gene TRBJ2-1, with TRBD2 matching over 9 bases. CDR3 length equals 15 residues. CDR1 is ENHRY, CDR2 SYGVKD, per germline. V was clipped by 2 bases and J by 7 bases; unmatched bases: 6. The CDR3 DNA reads TGTGCCATCAGTGAGCCGCGGGAGGGCCAGAATGAGCAGTTCTTC. It yields the protein CAISEPREGQNEQFF.

This clone was seen a few times. This sequence joins TRBV19 and TRBJ1-5; no definite D call. The CDR3 has 14 amino acids. Looked up from germline, CDR1 is LNHDA and CDR2 is SQIVND (reference sequence). V dropped 4 bases and J dropped 0 bases, with 7 bases sitting between them. The CDR3 sequence: CASSKYSSNQPQHF. The CDR3 DNA reads as TGTGCCAGTAGTAAGTACAGTAGCAATCAGCCCCAGCATTTT. Supplemented by reference TRBV19 and TRBJ1-5, the full variable domain reads DGGITQSPKYLFRKEGQNVTLSCEQNLNHDAMYWYRQDPGQGLRLIYYSQIVNDFQKGDIAEGYSVSREKKESFPLTVTSAQKNPTAFYLCASSKYSSNQPQHFGDGTRLSIL.

This clone has only one observation. The J gene is TRBJ2-1, the V gene TRBV7-6; 7 positions match TRBD2. Germline CDR1 SGHVS, CDR2 FNYEAQ. CDR3 size: 13 residues. With V trimmed by 10 bases and J by 5 bases, 8 bases remained unmatched. CDR3 loop: CATGKSGNNEQFF. The CDR3 bases are TGTGCCACGGGGAAGAGCGGGAACAATGAGCAGTTCTTC.

V usage is TRBV9 and J usage is TRBJ2-1; TRBD2 agrees at 8 bases. With V trimmed by 4 bases and J by 5 bases, 8 bases remained unmatched. CDR1 SGDLS and CDR2 YYNGEE come from the germline V gene. This CDR3 region has 15 residues. The CDR3, as DNA: TGTGCCAGCAGCCCCATGACTAGCGAAAACAATGAGCAGTTCTTC. It specifies CASSPMTSENNEQFF.

The chain joins TRBV7-8 to TRBJ2-3, with a tentative D call TRBD2 (7 bases). V was clipped by 4 bases and J by 0 bases, with 17 bases between them. The CDR3 totals 17 residues. Looked up from germline, CDR1 is SGHVS and CDR2 is FQNEAQ. The CDR3 DNA is TGTGCCAGCAGCTGGCCGGAGGGGGGGCTAAGCACAGATACGCAGTATTTT. Amino acid sequence: CASSWPEGGLSTDTQYF.

This rearrangement joins TRBV5-8 to TRBJ2-7; possibly TRBD1 for D (6 bases). Per the germline V gene, CDR1 is SGHTS and CDR2 is YDEGEE. The CDR3 has 15 amino acids. V was cut by 4 bases and J by 7 bases, with 21 bases left in between. The CDR3 loop reads CASSRADSSYREQYF. In nucleotides, the CDR3 is TGTGCCAGCAGCCGGGCGGACAGCTCATACCGAGAGCAGTACTTC.

The rearrangement joins TRBV6-1 to TRBJ1-5; 10 nucleotides match TRBD1. The CDR3 has 15 residues. The V gene's germline CDR1 is MNHNS and CDR2 SASEGT. V lost 2 bases, J lost 6 bases, and 4 bases stayed unmatched. The CDR3 sequence: CASSEPTGGSQPQHF. CDR3 nucleotides: TGTGCCAGCAGTGAACCGACAGGGGGCAGTCAGCCCCAGCATTTT.

V and J are TRBV28 and TRBJ2-7; 7 bases are a match to TRBD1. The V gene end was trimmed by 6 bases and the J gene end by 2 bases; junction bases not matched to a gene: 22. There are 19 residues in the CDR3. CDR1 and CDR2 (germline): MDHEN, SYDVKM. CDR3 residues: CASSRGGMVGQRSPYEQYF. CDR3 DNA: TGTGCCAGCAGCCGTGGCGGAATGGTGGGACAGCGAAGTCCCTACGAGCAGTACTTC.

The V gene is TRBV19, the J gene TRBJ1-1, with D perhaps matching TRBD1 (6 bases). Trimming stripped 8 bases from V and 1 base from J, with 8 bases between. The CDR3 loop spans 12 amino acids. The germline V gene has CDR1 LNHDA and CDR2 SQIVND (reference sequence). The chain's CDR3 is CASGGRNTEAFF. CDR3 sequence (DNA): TGTGCCAGTGGGGGGCGGAACACTGAAGCTTTCTTT. Looking up the rest from reference TRBV19 and TRBJ1-1 gives the full variable domain: DGGITQSPKYLFRKEGQNVTLSCEQNLNHDAMYWYRQDPGQGLRLIYYSQIVNDFQKGDIAEGYSVSREKKESFPLTVTSAQKNPTAFYLCASGGRNTEAFFGQGTRLTVV.

V gene TRBV4-1 combines with J gene TRBJ2-1, with 9 bases lining up with TRBD2. J lost 5 bases, V lost 0 bases, and 11 bases had no gene match. Germline CDR1 is MGHRA and CDR2 is YSYEKL. This CDR3 contains 18 residues. CDR3 in DNA: TGCGCCAGCAGCCAAGATTCGCTAGCGGGAAGGAGGGACAATGAGCAGTTCTTC. Protein: CASSQDSLAGRRDNEQFF.

The chain is built from TRBV2 and TRBJ1-1; 9 bases match TRBD1. The V segment lost 7 bases and the J segment 0 bases; nucleotides outside the gene matches: 6. CDR3 size: 15 residues. Germline CDR1 reads SNHLY; CDR2 reads FYNNEI. The DNA for the CDR3 is TGTGCCAGCACCGACAGGGGGAACATGAACACTGAAGCTTTCTTT. Translation: CASTDRGNMNTEAFF. Full variable domain (missing parts from reference TRBV2 and TRBJ1-1): EPEVTQTPSHQVTQMGQEVILRCVPISNHLYFYWYRQILGQKVEFLVSFYNNEISEKSEIFDDQFSVERPDGSNFTLKIRSTKLEDSAMYFCASTDRGNMNTEAFFGQGTRLTVV.

V and J are TRBV9 and TRBJ2-1, with no clear D. Germline CDR1 and CDR2: SGDLS and YYNGEE. Deletions cut 0 bases from V and 0 bases from J, with 13 bases between. The CDR3 contains 17 residues. CDR3 amino acids: CASSVASHFDSYNEQFF. As DNA, the CDR3 is TGTGCCAGCAGCGTAGCTTCTCATTTTGACTCCTACAATGAGCAGTTCTTC. Using reference TRBV9 and TRBJ2-1 for the parts outside the CDR3, the full variable domain is DSGVTQTPKHLITATGQRVTLRCSPRSGDLSVYWYQQSLDQGLQFLIQYYNGEERAKGNILERFSAQQFPDLHSELNLSSLELGDSALYFCASSVASHFDSYNEQFFGPGTRLTVL.

The V call is TRBV4-1, the J call TRBJ2-3; D is unclear. The germline V gene encodes CDR1 MGHRA and CDR2 YSYEKL. Trimming stripped 4 bases from V and 6 bases from J, with 11 bases between. The CDR3 is 13 amino acids. CDR3 loop: CASSRKLEDTQYF. The CDR3 nucleotides are TGCGCCAGCAGCCGTAAACTGGAGGATACGCAGTATTTT.

This rearrangement joins TRBV27 to TRBJ2-5, with 7 nucleotides matching TRBD1. CDR3 length equals 15 residues. The germline V gene encodes CDR1 MNHEY and CDR2 SMNVEV (reference sequence). V lost 3 bases to trimming and J lost 2 bases; unmatched junction nucleotides: 6. The DNA for the CDR3 is TGTGCCAGCAGTTTGCTAGGACAGGAGCAAGAGACCCAGTACTTC. Amino acids: CASSLLGQEQETQYF.

The rearrangement joins TRBV7-2 to TRBJ2-7; D is undetermined. The germline gives CDR1 SGHTA, CDR2 FQGNSA. The length of the CDR3 is 13 residues. V was clipped by 1 base and J by 3 bases, with 7 bases between them. CDR3 bases: TGTGCCAGCAGCTTAGTGGTGGGCTACGAGCAGTACTTC. Translated: CASSLVVGYEQYF.

This chain connects TRBV7-6 to TRBJ2-7; TRBD2 aligns across 8 bases. Germline V lookup: CDR1 SGHVS, CDR2 FNYEAQ. Trimming took 1 base from V and 0 from J; bases not matched to a gene: 5. CDR3 size: 16 residues. CDR3 in amino acids: CASSLGWSGSSYEQYF. CDR3 bases: TGTGCCAGCAGCTTAGGATGGAGCGGGAGCTCCTACGAGCAGTACTTC.

This chain uses TRBV27 with TRBJ2-7, with 7 bases matching TRBD1. Germline V gene lookup returns CDR1 MNHEY and CDR2 SMNVEV (reference sequence). The V segment lost 5 bases and the J segment 7 bases; nucleotides outside the gene matches: 14. CDR3 length: 15 residues. This CDR3 is CASSPRDRREREQYF. DNA for the CDR3: TGTGCCAGCAGTCCAAGGGACAGAAGAGAGAGGGAGCAGTACTTC.

The chain recombines TRBV2 with TRBJ2-1; 8 nucleotides align to TRBD1. Germline V gene lookup returns CDR1 SNHLY and CDR2 FYNNEI. Trimming took 6 bases from V and 7 from J; bases not matched to a gene: 8. The CDR3 sequence is 14 residues long. CDR3 coding DNA: TGTGCCAGCAGCGAACGGGACAGGTGGAATGAGCAGTTCTTC. This gives the protein CASSERDRWNEQFF.

V and J are TRBV19 and TRBJ1-1; TRBD1 agrees at 8 bases. With V trimmed by 6 bases and J by 0 bases, 3 bases remained unmatched. In germline, CDR1 is LNHDA, CDR2 SQIVND (reference sequence). The CDR3 sequence is 14 residues long. Written as DNA, the CDR3 is TGTGCCAGTAGGGACAGGGTTTTGAACACTGAAGCTTTCTTT. Translation: CASRDRVLNTEAFF.

Regarding this clone: The sample carries other DNA sequences with the same CDR3. The rearrangement uses TRBV9 and TRBJ2-1, with a tentative D call TRBD1 (6 bases). The CDR3 covers 14 residues. V dropped 0 bases and J dropped 4 bases, with 8 bases sitting between them. Germline V lookup: CDR1 SGDLS, CDR2 YYNGEE. CDR3 region: CASSVGQGYNEQFF. The CDR3 DNA follows: TGTGCCAGCAGCGTAGGTCAGGGGTACAATGAGCAGTTCTTC.

A remark on this clone: Other DNA sequences in the same sample also yield this CDR3. In nucleotides, the CDR3 is TGCAGCGCCACGACAGGGAACGAGCAGTACTTC. Its protein is CSATTGNEQYF. This chain links TRBV29-1 with TRBJ2-7; 7 nucleotides line up with TRBD1. V dropped 7 bases and J dropped 5; count of bases not matched to a gene: 5. The V gene's germline CDR1 is SQVTM and CDR2 ANQGSEA. CDR3 length equals 11 residues.

The chain joins TRBV5-5 to TRBJ1-1; possibly TRBD1 for D (6 bases). The germline V gene has CDR1 SGHKS and CDR2 YYEKEE (reference sequence). V lost 4 bases and J 9 bases, leaving 13 bases between the germline ends. The CDR3 sequence is 12 residues long. The CDR3: CASSRYRDQAFF. Here the CDR3 DNA reads TGTGCCAGCAGCCGATACAGGGATCAAGCTTTCTTT.

The CDR3 is CASIPRAGLIYEQYF. The CDR3 DNA reads as TGTGCCAGCATCCCCAGGGCAGGACTGATCTACGAGCAGTACTTC. The gene calls are TRBV6-5 and TRBJ2-7, with D perhaps given as TRBD1 or TRBD2 (5 bases each). V was clipped by 7 bases and J by 3 bases, with 19 bases between them. CDR1 MNHEY and CDR2 SVGAGI come from the germline V gene. This CDR3 region has 15 residues.

This clone has only a few counts. This rearrangement joins TRBV6-6 to TRBJ1-2, with D perhaps matching TRBD1 (5 bases). V was cut by 7 bases and J by 8 bases, with 20 bases left in between. From germline, CDR1 is MNHNY and CDR2 SVGAGI (reference sequence). This CDR3 has 14 amino acids. In DNA, the CDR3 is TGTGCCAGCACCCCGGGCAGGGATCTATGGGGCTACACCTTC. Protein: CASTPGRDLWGYTF.